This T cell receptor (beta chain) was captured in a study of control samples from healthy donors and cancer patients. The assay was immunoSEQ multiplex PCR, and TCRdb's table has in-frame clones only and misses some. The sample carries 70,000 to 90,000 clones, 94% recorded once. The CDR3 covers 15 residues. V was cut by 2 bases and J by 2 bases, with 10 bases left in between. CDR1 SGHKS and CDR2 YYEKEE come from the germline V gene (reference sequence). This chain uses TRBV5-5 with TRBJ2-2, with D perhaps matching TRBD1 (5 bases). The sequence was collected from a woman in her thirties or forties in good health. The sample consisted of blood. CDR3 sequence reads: CASSLHQGNTGELFF. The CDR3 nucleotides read TGTGCCAGCAGCTTACACCAGGGTAACACCGGGGAGCTGTTTTTT.